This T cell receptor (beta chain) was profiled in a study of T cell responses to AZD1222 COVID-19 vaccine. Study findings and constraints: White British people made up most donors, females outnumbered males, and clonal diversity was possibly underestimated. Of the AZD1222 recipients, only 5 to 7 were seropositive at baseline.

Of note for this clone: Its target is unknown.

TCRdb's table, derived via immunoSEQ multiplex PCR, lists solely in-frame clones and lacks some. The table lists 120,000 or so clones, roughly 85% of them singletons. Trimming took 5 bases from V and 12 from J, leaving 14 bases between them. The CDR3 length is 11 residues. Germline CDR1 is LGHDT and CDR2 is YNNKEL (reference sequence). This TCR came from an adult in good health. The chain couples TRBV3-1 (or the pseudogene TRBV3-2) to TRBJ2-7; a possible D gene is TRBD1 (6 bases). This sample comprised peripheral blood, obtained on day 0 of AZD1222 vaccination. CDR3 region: CASSLRRDMYF. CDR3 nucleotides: TGTGCCAGCAGCTTACGCCGGGACATGTACTTC.